Reported below is one TCR beta chain. Its cognate antigen is unknown. This sample was taken from a study of cytomegalovirus exposure and HLA in healthy donors. Study-wide results and limits: Analysis was carried out at a later point, and it linked a missense DCLRE1C variant to TCR beta V- and J-gene trimming.

The CDR3 totals 13 residues. V shed 6 bases, J shed 3 bases, and the junction held 3 bases outside the gene matches. Germline lookup yields CDR1 MNHNS and CDR2 SASEGT. The study ran its PCR with 60 Vbeta and 13 Jbeta primers. The repertoire was sequenced with immunoSEQ multiplex PCR; TCRdb's copy has only in-frame clones and lacks some. The sample shows 150,000 to 200,000 clones, roughly 84% of them seen only once. Source material: PBMCs. The source is a man over 45 in good health and CMV-seropositive. The chain carries TRBV6-1 and TRBJ2-7; 9 nucleotides match TRBD1. CDR3 bases: TGTGCCAGCAGAAGACAGGGGGACTACGAGCAGTACTTC. It translates to CASRRQGDYEQYF.